The 11 T cell receptor beta chains given below trace back to one sample, sequenced in a study of early T cells in non-severe SARS-CoV-2 infection. TCRdb processed the 5' RACE reads anew with MiXCR; each CDR3 protein has one entry. Among under 35,000 distinct CDR3 sequences listed, approximately 4.6% were seen once. The sample taken for sequencing was whole blood. The receptors originated from an adult who was a healthcare worker with PCR-confirmed SARS-CoV-2 infection or an uninfected control (not recorded which).

In its sample, this clonotype was seen many times. The chain links TRBV27 to TRBJ2-3; D is unclear. Germline loops: CDR1 MNHEY, CDR2 SMNVEV (reference sequence). CDR3 length: 14 residues. Trimming took off 2 bases at V and 0 bases at J, with 6 bases between the two ends. The chain's CDR3 is CASSLDQSTDTQYF. As DNA, the CDR3 is TGTGCCAGCAGTTTAGACCAAAGCACAGATACGCAGTATTTT.

This clonotype occurred many times. The chain joins TRBV5-1 to TRBJ2-7; 11 nucleotides match TRBD1. Looked up from germline, CDR1 is SGHRS and CDR2 is YFSETQ. J was trimmed by 6 bases and V by 5 bases; bases with no gene match: 7. This CDR3 contains 14 residues. Here the CDR3 reads CASRPGQGVLEQYF. CDR3 nucleotides: TGCGCCAGCAGGCCGGGACAGGGGGTTCTCGAGCAGTACTTC.

V usage is TRBV13 and J usage is TRBJ2-3; TRBD2 agrees at 13 bases. V lost 5 bases to trimming and J lost 4 bases; unmatched junction nucleotides: 6. Germline loops: CDR1 PRHDT, CDR2 FYEKMQ (reference sequence). The CDR3 is made up of 16 amino acids. The CDR3 here is CASSPPGLAGSDTQYF. The CDR3 bases are TGTGCCAGCAGCCCTCCGGGACTAGCGGGGTCAGATACGCAGTATTTT.

This clonotype came up many times. This sequence joins TRBV7-8 and TRBJ1-1, with no clear D. The CDR3 has 14 amino acids. Germline CDR1 and CDR2: SGHVS and FQNEAQ. Trimming took off 0 bases at V and 8 bases at J, with 13 bases between the two ends. CDR3 protein: CASSLARTPAEAFF. The CDR3 DNA reads TGTGCCAGCAGCTTAGCGCGTACCCCGGCGGAAGCTTTCTTT.

This clonotype was recorded many times. The chain recombines TRBV12-3 or TRBV12-4 with TRBJ2-6; D gene uncertain. The CDR3 totals 14 residues. Between the trimmed V and J ends, which lost 2 bases and 4 bases, there was a span of 6 bases. CDR3 nucleotide sequence: TGTGCCAGCAGTTTAATGGGAGGGGCCAACGTCCTGACTTTC. This encodes CASSLMGGANVLTF.

This clonotype was observed a handful of times. A junction boundary mismatches the germline segment, possibly from a read error. The rearrangement uses TRBV7-7 and TRBJ2-5; 15 positions match TRBD2. The CDR3 runs to 15 residues. CDR1 and CDR2 (germline): SSHAT, FNYEAQ (reference sequence). For the CDR3, the DNA is TGTGCCAGCAGCAAGGGACTAGCGGGAGGAGAGACCCGGTACTTC. Residues: CASSKGLAGGETRYF.

This clonotype was recorded at least ten times. V gene TRBV3-1 combines with J gene TRBJ1-6; D perhaps matches TRBD1 (5 bases). V was trimmed by 2 bases and J by 0 bases, leaving 8 bases between them. The CDR3 is made up of 16 amino acids. The germline gives CDR1 LGHDT, CDR2 YNNKEL (reference sequence). The CDR3 is CASSQRRGSYNSPLHF. The DNA for the CDR3 is TGTGCCAGCAGCCAAAGAAGGGGCTCCTATAATTCACCCCTCCACTTT.

This clonotype appeared many times. This chain connects TRBV5-1 to TRBJ1-4; D is unresolved. CDR3 length: 14 residues. With 4 bases removed from V and 10 bases from J, the gap between germline ends came to 17 bases. Germline V CDR1 and CDR2: SGHRS, YFSETQ. In DNA, the CDR3 is TGCGCCAGCAGCGTCGACGTATCCCTCGGAAAACTGTTTTTT. This encodes CASSVDVSLGKLFF.

V usage is TRBV6-5 and J usage is TRBJ2-4, with a weak D call TRBD1 (7 bases). The V end was cut by 2 bases, the J end by 0 bases, with 11 bases between. Germline CDR1 is MNHEY and CDR2 is SVGAGI. The CDR3 sequence is 16 residues long. CDR3 coding DNA: TGTGCCAGCAGTTACGGAGGGGGCGCAGCCAAAAACATTCAGTACTTC. Amino acids: CASSYGGGAAKNIQYF.

This clonotype has a count of ten or more. This chain joins TRBV2 and TRBJ1-5; D ambiguous. Trimming took 3 bases from V and 3 from J, leaving 15 bases between them. Germline CDR1 reads SNHLY; CDR2 reads FYNNEI. The CDR3 is made up of 16 amino acids. The CDR3 loop reads CASSDYPGGPNQPQHF. The CDR3 region has the DNA TGTGCCAGCAGTGATTACCCGGGAGGCCCCAATCAGCCCCAGCATTTT.

This clonotype has at least ten counts. The CDR3 DNA follows: TGTGCCAGCACCGACGGCCCCGGGGAGCTGTTTTTT. Protein sequence: CASTDGPGELFF. The chain uses TRBV12-3 or TRBV12-4 and TRBJ2-2, with D unresolved. The CDR3 is 12 residues long. V lost 7 bases to trimming and J lost 6 bases, with 9 bases between them.